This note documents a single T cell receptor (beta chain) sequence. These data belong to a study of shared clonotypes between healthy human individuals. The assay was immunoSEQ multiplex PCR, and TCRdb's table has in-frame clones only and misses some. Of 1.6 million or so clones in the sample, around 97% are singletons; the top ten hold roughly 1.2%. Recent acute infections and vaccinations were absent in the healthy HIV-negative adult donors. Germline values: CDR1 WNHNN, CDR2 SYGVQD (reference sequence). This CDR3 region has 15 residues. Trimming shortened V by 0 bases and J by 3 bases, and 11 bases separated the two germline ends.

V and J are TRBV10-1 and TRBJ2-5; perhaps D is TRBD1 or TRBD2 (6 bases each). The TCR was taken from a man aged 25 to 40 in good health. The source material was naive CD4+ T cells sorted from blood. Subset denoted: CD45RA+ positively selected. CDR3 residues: CASSESTGGKETQYF. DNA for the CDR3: TGCGCCAGCAGTGAGTCGACAGGAGGGAAAGAGACCCAGTACTTC.